This TCR beta chain was recovered during a study of graft-versus-host responses after intestinal transplantation. Study overall: Transplants given to recipients were multivisceral, liver-intestinal, or isolated intestinal. Tacrolimus and steroids were given for around 3 years to all recipients after anti-thymocyte globulin induction. Whole-study findings and limits: Early declines in HvG clones that occurred post-transplant were associated with peak circulating GvH clone levels. Some patients had graft-donor T cell macrochimerism. In their allografts, the ratios of graft-versus-host to host-versus-graft T cell clones were high.

The table came from immunoSEQ multiplex PCR; TCRdb's copy has only in-frame clones and leaves some out. This sample has 20,000 to 30,000 clones, with approximately 87% found just once. The length of the CDR3 is 14 residues. CDR1 is MNHNS and CDR2 is SASEGT in the germline V gene. V was pared by 2 bases and J by 11 bases, with 10 bases of the junction left unmatched. A word on this clone: What it binds is unknown.

V usage is TRBV6-1 and J usage is TRBJ2-5, with TRBD1 identical over 8 bases. The sequence came from a human patient who received an intestinal transplant, so some T cells may come from the graft donor. The source was PBMCs, collected approximately four weeks after intestinal transplant. CDR3 coding DNA: TGTGCCAGCAGTGAATGGACAGGGCTTGGGGAGCAGTACTTC. Protein: CASSEWTGLGEQYF.